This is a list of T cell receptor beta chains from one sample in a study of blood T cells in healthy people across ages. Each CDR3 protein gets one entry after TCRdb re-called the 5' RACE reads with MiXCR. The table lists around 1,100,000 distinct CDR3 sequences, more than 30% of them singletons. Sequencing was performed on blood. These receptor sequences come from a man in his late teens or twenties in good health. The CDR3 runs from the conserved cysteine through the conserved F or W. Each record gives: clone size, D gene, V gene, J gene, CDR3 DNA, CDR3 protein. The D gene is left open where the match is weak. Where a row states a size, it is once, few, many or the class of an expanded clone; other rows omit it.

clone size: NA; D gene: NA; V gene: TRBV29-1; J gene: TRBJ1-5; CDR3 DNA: TGCAGCGCTACGATAGGGGGTAATCAGCCCCAGCATTTT; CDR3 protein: CSATIGGNQPQHF
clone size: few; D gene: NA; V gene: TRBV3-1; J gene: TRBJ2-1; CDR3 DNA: TGTGCCAGCAGCCAAGAGAGTATCTCCTACAATGAGCAGTTCTTC; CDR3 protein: CASSQESISYNEQFF
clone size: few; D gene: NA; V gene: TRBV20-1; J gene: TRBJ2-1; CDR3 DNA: TGCAGTGCTAGAGATTCGCGGGTTAATGAGCAGTTCTTC; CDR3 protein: CSARDSRVNEQFF
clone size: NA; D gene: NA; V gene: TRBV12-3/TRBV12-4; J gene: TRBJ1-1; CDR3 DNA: TGTGCCAGCAGTCGCCGGGTTGGGCAGGGTAGAGCTTTCTTT; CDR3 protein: CASSRRVGQGRAFF
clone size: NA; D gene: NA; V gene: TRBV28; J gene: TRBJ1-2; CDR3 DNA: TGTGCCAGCAGGGAGGAGAAGGGCTACACCTTC; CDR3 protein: CASREEKGYTF
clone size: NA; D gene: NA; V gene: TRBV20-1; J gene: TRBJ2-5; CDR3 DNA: TGCAGTGCTAGAGATTGGGCAGAAGCGAAAGAGACCCAGTACTTC; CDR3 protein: CSARDWAEAKETQYF
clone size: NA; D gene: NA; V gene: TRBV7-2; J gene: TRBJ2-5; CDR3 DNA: TGTGCCAGCACCGCAACAGTTTTTCAAGAGACCCAGTACTTC; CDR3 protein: CASTATVFQETQYF
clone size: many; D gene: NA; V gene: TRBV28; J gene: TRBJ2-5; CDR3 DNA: TGTGCCAGCTCTGGAGGGGAGACCCAGTACTTC; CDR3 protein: CASSGGETQYF
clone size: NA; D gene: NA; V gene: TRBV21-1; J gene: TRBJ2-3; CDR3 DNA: TGTGCCAGCAGCAAAGTGGCTAGTAGTCCAGATACGCAGTATTTT; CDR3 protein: CASSKVASSPDTQYF
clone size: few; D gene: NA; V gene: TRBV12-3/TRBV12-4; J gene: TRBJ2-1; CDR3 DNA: TGTGCCAGCAACTCGTCTCCAGCGGGCAATGAGCAGTTCTTC; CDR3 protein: CASNSSPAGNEQFF
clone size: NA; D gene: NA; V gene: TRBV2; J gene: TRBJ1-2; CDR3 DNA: TGTGCCAGCAGTGAATCAGGGAGGGGCTACACCTTC; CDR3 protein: CASSESGRGYTF